Sequencing of this TCR beta chain was carried out in a study of cytomegalovirus exposure and HLA in healthy donors. Study details: Some 85 million unique TCRs from HLA-typed donors were held in an early data release. The study placed about 81% of its roughly 410 genotyped donors in the Caucasian-associated ancestry cluster.

This CDR3 contains 15 residues. The V segment lost 2 bases and the J segment 5 bases; nucleotides outside the gene matches: 6. Germline CDR1 MGHRA, CDR2 YSYEKL. General observations from the study: Specificity of a few CMV-associated chains for CMV antigens was verified in vitro.

PCR involved 60 Vbeta and 13 Jbeta primers. Sequenced by immunoSEQ multiplex PCR; TCRdb stores in-frame clones only, minus some. The sample consists of 130,000 to 150,000 clones, approximately 80% of them appearing once. A remark on this clone: The antigen remains undetermined.

The chain couples TRBV4-1 to TRBJ2-1; 7 nucleotides line up with TRBD2. The material sequenced was PBMCs. This TCR derives from a woman aged 40 to 50 in good health and CMV-seropositive. CDR3 amino acids: CASSQLGGSNNEQFF. CDR3 coding DNA: TGCGCCAGCAGCCAACTTGGCGGGAGTAACAATGAGCAGTTCTTC.